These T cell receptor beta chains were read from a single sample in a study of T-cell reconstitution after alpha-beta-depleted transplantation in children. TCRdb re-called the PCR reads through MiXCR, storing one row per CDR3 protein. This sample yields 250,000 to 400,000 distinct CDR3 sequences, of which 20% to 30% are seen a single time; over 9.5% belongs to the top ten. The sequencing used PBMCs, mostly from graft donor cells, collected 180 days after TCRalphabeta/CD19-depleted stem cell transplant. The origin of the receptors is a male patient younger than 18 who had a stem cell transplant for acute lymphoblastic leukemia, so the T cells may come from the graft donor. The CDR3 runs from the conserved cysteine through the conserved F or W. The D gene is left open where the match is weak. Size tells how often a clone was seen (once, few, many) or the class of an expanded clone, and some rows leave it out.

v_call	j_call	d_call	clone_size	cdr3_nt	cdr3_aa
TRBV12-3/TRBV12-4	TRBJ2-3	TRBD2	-	TGTGCCAGCGATTCCTACCAAGCGGGAGGGCCTTTTGATACGCAGTATTTT	CASDSYQAGGPFDTQYF
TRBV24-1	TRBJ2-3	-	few	TGTGCCACCAGTGATTTCAGTGACACAGATACGCAGTATTTT	CATSDFSDTDTQYF
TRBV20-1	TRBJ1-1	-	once	TGCAGTGCTCGTAAATGGCGAAACACTGAAGCTTTCTTT	CSARKWRNTEAFF
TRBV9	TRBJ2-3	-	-	TGTGCCAGCAGCCCTCGGGGTTCCCCCCCCTTGGATACGCAGTATTTT	CASSPRGSPPLDTQYF
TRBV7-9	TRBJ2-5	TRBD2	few	TGTGCCAGCAGCCCAACCTTGGCCAGCGGGAGTCGAGAGACCCAGTACTTC	CASSPTLASGSRETQYF
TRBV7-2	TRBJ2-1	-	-	TGTGCCAGCAGCCTTAGCGCCTTCCTCCCCTATTACAATGAGCAGTTCTTC	CASSLSAFLPYYNEQFF
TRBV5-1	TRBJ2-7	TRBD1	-	TGCGCCAGCAGCTTGGCGGGCGGACAGGGACTTTTCTACGAGCAGTACTTC	CASSLAGGQGLFYEQYF
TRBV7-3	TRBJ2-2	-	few	TGTGCCAGCAGAACAGAAGACAAGACCACCGGGGAGCTGTTTTTT	CASRTEDKTTGELFF
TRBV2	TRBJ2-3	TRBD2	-	TGTGCCAGCAGTGGGAGAGCTAGCGGGCTCACAGATACGCAGTATTTT	CASSGRASGLTDTQYF
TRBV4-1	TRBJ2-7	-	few	TGCGCCAGCAGCTACCGGGACGGAGTATACGAGCAGTACTTC	CASSYRDGVYEQYF
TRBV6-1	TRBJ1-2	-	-	TGTGCCAGTGCCAGGACAGAATTCAACTATGGCTACACCTTC	CASARTEFNYGYTF
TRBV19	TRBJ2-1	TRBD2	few	TGTGCCAGTAGCCCTACACCCCTAGCGGGAGTAAGGGATGAGCAGTTCTTC	CASSPTPLAGVRDEQFF
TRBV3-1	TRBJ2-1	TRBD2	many	TGTGCCAGCAGCCACACTAATAGCGGGAGTTACAATGAGCAGTTCTTC	CASSHTNSGSYNEQFF
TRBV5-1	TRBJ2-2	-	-	TGCGCCAGCAGCGGAGGACAGGGGTTCTGGACTAGCGCCTACACCGGGGAGCTGTTTTTT	CASSGGQGFWTSAYTGELFF
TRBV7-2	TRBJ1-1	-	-	TGTGCCAGCAGCTTTTTGGCCCCGAACACTGAAGCTTTCTTT	CASSFLAPNTEAFF
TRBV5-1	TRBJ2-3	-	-	TGCGCCAGCAGGCTCGGGAGTCGCACAGATACGCAGTATTTT	CASRLGSRTDTQYF
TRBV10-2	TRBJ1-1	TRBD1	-	TGCGCCAGCATGATATCCCCGACAGGGTTTACTGAAGCTTTCTTT	CASMISPTGFTEAFF
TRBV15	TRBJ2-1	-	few	TGTGCCACCAGCAGAGACCAGACAGGGTGGAGACGGCGGGAGATTGAGCAGTTCTTC	CATSRDQTGWRRREIEQFF
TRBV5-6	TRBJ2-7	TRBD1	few	TGTGCCAGCAGGCTGGGGACAGCCATGGGGCAGTACTTC	CASRLGTAMGQYF
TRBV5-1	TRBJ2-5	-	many	TGCGCCAGCAGCTTGGGGCAGCTCCAAGAGACCCAGTACTTC	CASSLGQLQETQYF
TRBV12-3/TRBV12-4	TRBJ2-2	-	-	TGTGCCAGCACCTTGTACACCGGGGAGCTGTTTTTT	CASTLYTGELFF
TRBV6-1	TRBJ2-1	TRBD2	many	TGTGCCAGCATTGGTAGCGGGAGAGGGCAGCAGTTCTTC	CASIGSGRGQQFF
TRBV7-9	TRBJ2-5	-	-	TGTGCCAGCAGCCGAGTTGCGGGCCAAGAGACCCAGTACTTC	CASSRVAGQETQYF
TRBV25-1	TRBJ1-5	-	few	TGTGCCAGCAGTTTCGGGAGCAATCAGCCCCAGCATTTT	CASSFGSNQPQHF
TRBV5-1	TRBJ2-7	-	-	TGCGCCAGCAGCTTGTGGGGGGCCTCCTACGAGCAGTACTTC	CASSLWGASYEQYF
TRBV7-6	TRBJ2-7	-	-	TGTGCCAGCAGCTTAGTTGACCCCTACGAGCAGTACTTC	CASSLVDPYEQYF
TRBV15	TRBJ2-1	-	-	TGTGCCACCAGCAGAGGAACAACCTCTACGGAGTCTGAGCAGTTCTTC	CATSRGTTSTESEQFF
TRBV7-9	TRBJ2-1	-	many	TGTGCCAGCAGCTTCCTCTTGGAGATACGTTACAATGAGCAGTTCTTC	CASSFLLEIRYNEQFF
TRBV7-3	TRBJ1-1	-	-	TGTGCCAGCGGCCTCTTAACCCCAAACACTGAAGCTTTCTTT	CASGLLTPNTEAFF
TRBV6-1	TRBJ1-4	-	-	TGTGCCAGCACCTCCCAGGGCAGGCCAACTAATGAAAAACTGTTTTTT	CASTSQGRPTNEKLFF
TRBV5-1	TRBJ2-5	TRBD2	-	TGCGCCAGCAGCCATCCCCCCAGCGGGAGTGAGACCCAGTACTTC	CASSHPPSGSETQYF
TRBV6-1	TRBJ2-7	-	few	TGTGCCAGCAGCCAACAATTTTCGGGAGTTCTATCCTACGAGCAGTACTTC	CASSQQFSGVLSYEQYF
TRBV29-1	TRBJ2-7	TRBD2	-	TGCAGCGTTGGGCGGGGGGGCTCCTACGAGCAGTACTTC	CSVGRGGSYEQYF
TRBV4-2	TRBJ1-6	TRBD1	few	TGTGCCAGCAGCCAAGCGGGACAGGGTCGGAAGGTTTCACCCCTCCACTTT	CASSQAGQGRKVSPLHF
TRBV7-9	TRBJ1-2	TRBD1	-	TGTGCCAGCAGCGTCGACAGGGGGGAATATGGCTACACCTTC	CASSVDRGEYGYTF
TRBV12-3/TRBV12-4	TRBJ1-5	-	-	TGTGCCAGCAGTTGTTTTAGGGGAAGCAATCAGCCCCAGCAGTTT	CASSCFRGSNQPQQF
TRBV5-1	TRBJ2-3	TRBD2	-	TGCGCCAGCAGCTTGCAAGGAAGCGGGAGCGCAGATACGCAGTATTTT	CASSLQGSGSADTQYF
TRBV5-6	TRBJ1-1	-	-	TGTGCCAGCAGCTTTTTGGGTGGAGCTGAAGCTTTCTTT	CASSFLGGAEAFF
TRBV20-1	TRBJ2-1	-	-	TGCAGTGCTGGCTCCCGGGACGGACCCTACAATGAGCAGTTCTTC	CSAGSRDGPYNEQFF
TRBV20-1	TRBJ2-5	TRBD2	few	TGCAGTGCCAAGACTAGCGGGAGGGCCGGTTCTCAAGAGACCCAGTACTTC	CSAKTSGRAGSQETQYF
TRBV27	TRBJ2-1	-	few	TGTGCCAGCAGCCCAACTCTAGGAAACCACAATGAGCAGTTCTTC	CASSPTLGNHNEQFF
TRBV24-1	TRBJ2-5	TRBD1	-	TGTGCCGCCAGTGATTTTGCTTCCACCTTATGGGACAGGGGGCAACCCCAAGAGACCCAGTACTTC	CAASDFASTLWDRGQPQETQYF
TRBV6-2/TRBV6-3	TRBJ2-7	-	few	TGTGCCAGCAGTATATATGGGGTCTACGAGCAGTACTTC	CASSIYGVYEQYF
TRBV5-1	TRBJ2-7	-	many	TGCGCCAGCAGTCGGGAACGGGAGTCTTCCTACGAGCAGTACTTC	CASSRERESSYEQYF
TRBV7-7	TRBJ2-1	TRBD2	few	TGTGCCAGCAGCCCCGGGACTAGCGGTTACTATGAGCAGTTCTTC	CASSPGTSGYYEQFF
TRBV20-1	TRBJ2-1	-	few	TGCAGTGCTAGAACCCAGGCCGGGCACGCGGAGCAGTTCTTC	CSARTQAGHAEQFF
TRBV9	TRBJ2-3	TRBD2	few	TGTGCCAGCAGCGATATAGCGGGACCCACAGATACGCAGTATTTT	CASSDIAGPTDTQYF